What follows are 7 T cell receptor beta chains derived from one specimen sequenced in a study of T cell repertoires in ileal Crohn's disease. Documented time point: neoterminal ileum biopsy at postoperative endoscopy, about 6 months after surgery. Here immunoSEQ multiplex PCR was the method, and the copy in TCRdb shows in-frame clones only, minus some. The table lists about 13,000 clones, about two thirds of them singletons. The sample was ileal tissue. The receptor source for this set is an adult with Crohn's disease.

V is TRBV5-5 and J is TRBJ1-5; the D gene is possibly TRBD1 (5 bases). Trimming stripped 4 bases from V and 0 bases from J, with 11 bases between. CDR1 SGHKS and CDR2 YYEKEE come from the germline V gene (reference sequence). This CDR3 region has 15 residues. The chain's CDR3 is CASSVDGGSNQPQHF. The CDR3 DNA reads as TGTGCCAGCAGCGTCGATGGGGGTAGCAATCAGCCCCAGCATTTT.

This clone was detected only once. The chain uses TRBV27 and TRBJ1-3, with D unresolved. The CDR3 contains 14 residues. CDR1 and CDR2 (germline): MNHEY, SMNVEV (reference sequence). Trimming pared 0 bases from V and 1 base from J, leaving 4 bases between. DNA for the CDR3: TGTGCCAGCAGTTTATCGGGGTCTGGAAACACCATATATTTT. Translating it yields CASSLSGSGNTIYF.

The chain carries TRBV28 and TRBJ2-1; no clear D. This CDR3 is built from 13 residues. Trimming removed 5 bases at V and 2 bases at J, with 7 bases between. The germline V gene encodes CDR1 MDHEN and CDR2 SYDVKM. CDR3 in DNA: TGTGCCAGCAGTCCTTTAACCTACAATGAGCAGTTCTTC. This sequence encodes CASSPLTYNEQFF. The whole variable domain, remainder taken from reference TRBV28 and TRBJ2-1, is DVKVTQSSRYLVKRTGEKVFLECVQDMDHENMFWYRQDPGLGLRLIYFSYDVKMKEKGDIPEGYSVSREKKERFSLILESASTNQTSMYLCASSPLTYNEQFFGPGTRLTVL.

This chain uses TRBV7-9 with TRBJ1-2; 8 bases map to TRBD1. V lost 5 bases to trimming and J lost 5 bases; unmatched junction nucleotides: 10. Per the germline V gene, CDR1 is SEHNR and CDR2 is FQNEAQ (reference sequence). This CDR3 is 15 amino acids long. CDR3 nucleotide sequence: TGTGCCAGCAGCGGACAGGGAGGATTTGGATATGGCTACACCTTC. It codes for CASSGQGGFGYGYTF.

This clone was counted a few times. The chain is built from TRBV10-1 and TRBJ2-7; maybe TRBD1 (6 bases). Germline-derived CDR1 and CDR2 are WNHNN and SYGVQD (reference sequence). CDR3 size: 16 residues. V was clipped by 2 bases and J by 3 bases, with 17 bases between them. The chain's CDR3 is CASSEVRGGSLYEQYF. CDR3 DNA: TGCGCCAGCAGTGAGGTACGAGGGGGTTCCCTCTACGAGCAGTACTTC.

The chain joins TRBV21-1 to TRBJ1-5. TRBV21-1 is a known pseudogene. The CDR3 is 16 residues long. The CDR3 loop is CASSAAGRWGSQPQHF. The CDR3 DNA reads as TGTGCCAGCAGTGCCGCCGGGCGGTGGGGTTCTCAGCCCCAGCATTTT.

The chain has TRBV4-1 and TRBJ1-2; TRBD1 is a possible D gene (5 bases). The CDR3 runs 14 residues. The germline V gene encodes CDR1 MGHRA and CDR2 YSYEKL. Trimming left V 4 bases short and J 4 bases short, with 13 bases between. Written as DNA, the CDR3 is TGCGCCAGCAGCCTCGGGACTGCGGCCTATGGCTACACCTTC. Protein: CASSLGTAAYGYTF.